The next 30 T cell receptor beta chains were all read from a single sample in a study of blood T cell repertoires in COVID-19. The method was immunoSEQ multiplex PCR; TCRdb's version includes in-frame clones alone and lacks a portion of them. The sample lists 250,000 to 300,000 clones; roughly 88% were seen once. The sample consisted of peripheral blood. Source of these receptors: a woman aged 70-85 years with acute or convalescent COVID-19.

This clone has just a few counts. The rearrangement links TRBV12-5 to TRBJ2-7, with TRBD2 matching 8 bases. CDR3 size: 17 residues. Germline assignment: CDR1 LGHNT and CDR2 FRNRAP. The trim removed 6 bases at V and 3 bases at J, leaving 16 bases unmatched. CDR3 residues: CASGRSGLAGGSYEQYF. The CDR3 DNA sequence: TGTGCTAGTGGCCGCTCCGGGCTAGCGGGCGGGAGCTACGAGCAGTACTTC.

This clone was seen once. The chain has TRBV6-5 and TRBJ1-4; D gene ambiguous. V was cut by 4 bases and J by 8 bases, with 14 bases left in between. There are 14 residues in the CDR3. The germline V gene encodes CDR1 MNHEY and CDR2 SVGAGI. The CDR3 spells CASSFRRSGEKLFF. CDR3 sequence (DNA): TGTGCCAGCAGTTTCAGGAGGAGTGGAGAAAAACTGTTTTTT.

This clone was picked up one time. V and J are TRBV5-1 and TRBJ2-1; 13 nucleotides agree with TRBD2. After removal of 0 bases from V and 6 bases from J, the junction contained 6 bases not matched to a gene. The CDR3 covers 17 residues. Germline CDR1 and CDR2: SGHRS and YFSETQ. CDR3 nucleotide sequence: TGCGCCAGCAGCTTGGATTGGACTAGCGGGGGTCCCAATGAGCAGTTCTTC. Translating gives CASSLDWTSGGPNEQFF.

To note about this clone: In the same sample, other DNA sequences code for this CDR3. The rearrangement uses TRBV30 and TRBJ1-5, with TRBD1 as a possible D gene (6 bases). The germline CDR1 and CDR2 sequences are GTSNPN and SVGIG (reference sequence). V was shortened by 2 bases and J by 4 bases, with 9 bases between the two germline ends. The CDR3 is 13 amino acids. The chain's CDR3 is CAWSPQGNQPQHF. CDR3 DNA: TGTGCCTGGAGTCCACAGGGAAATCAGCCCCAGCATTTT.

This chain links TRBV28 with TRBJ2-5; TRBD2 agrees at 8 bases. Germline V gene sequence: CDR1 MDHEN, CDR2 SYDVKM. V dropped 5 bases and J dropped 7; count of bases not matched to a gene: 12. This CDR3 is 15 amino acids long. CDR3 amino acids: CASSVGGAGAGTQYF. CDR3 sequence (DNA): TGTGCCAGCAGTGTCGGGGGGGCCGGCGCCGGGACCCAGTACTTC.

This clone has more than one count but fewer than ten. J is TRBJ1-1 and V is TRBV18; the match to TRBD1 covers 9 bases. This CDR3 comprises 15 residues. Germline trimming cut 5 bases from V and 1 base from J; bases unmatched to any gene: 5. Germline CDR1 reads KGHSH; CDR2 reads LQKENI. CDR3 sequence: CASSGLQGANTEAFF. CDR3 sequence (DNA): TGTGCCAGCTCAGGACTACAGGGGGCGAACACTGAAGCTTTCTTT.

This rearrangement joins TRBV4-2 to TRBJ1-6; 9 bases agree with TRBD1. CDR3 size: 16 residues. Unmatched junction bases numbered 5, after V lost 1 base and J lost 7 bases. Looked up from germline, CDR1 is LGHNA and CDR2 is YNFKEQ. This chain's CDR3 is CASSQASGQGNSPLHF. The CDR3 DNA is TGTGCCAGCAGCCAAGCCTCCGGACAGGGGAATTCACCCCTCCACTTT.

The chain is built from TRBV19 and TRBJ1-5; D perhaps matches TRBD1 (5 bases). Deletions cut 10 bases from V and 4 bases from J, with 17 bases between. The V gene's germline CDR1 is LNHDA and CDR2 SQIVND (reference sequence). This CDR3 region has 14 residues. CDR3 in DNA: TGTGCCACATCACGACAGCCATCAAATCAGCCCCAGCATTTT. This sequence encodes CATSRQPSNQPQHF. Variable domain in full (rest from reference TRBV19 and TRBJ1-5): DGGITQSPKYLFRKEGQNVTLSCEQNLNHDAMYWYRQDPGQGLRLIYYSQIVNDFQKGDIAEGYSVSREKKESFPLTVTSAQKNPTAFYLCATSRQPSNQPQHFGDGTRLSIL.

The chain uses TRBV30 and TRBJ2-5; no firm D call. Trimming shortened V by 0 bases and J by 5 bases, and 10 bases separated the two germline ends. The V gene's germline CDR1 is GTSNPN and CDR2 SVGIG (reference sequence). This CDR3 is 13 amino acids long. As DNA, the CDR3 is TGTGCCTGGAGTGTCCCCGGGTGGGAGACCCAGTACTTC. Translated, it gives CAWSVPGWETQYF.

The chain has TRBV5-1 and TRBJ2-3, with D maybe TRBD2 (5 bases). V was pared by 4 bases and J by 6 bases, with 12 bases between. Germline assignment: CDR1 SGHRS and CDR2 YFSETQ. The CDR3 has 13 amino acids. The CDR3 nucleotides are TGCGCCAGCAGCATTCAAGAGGGCGATACGCAGTATTTT. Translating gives CASSIQEGDTQYF.

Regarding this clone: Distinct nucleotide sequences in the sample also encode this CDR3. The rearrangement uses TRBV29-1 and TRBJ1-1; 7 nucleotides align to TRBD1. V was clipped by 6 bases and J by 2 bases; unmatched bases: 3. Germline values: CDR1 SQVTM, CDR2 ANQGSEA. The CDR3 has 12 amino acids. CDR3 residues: CSVHRGNTEAFF. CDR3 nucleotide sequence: TGCAGCGTCCACAGGGGAAACACTGAAGCTTTCTTT.

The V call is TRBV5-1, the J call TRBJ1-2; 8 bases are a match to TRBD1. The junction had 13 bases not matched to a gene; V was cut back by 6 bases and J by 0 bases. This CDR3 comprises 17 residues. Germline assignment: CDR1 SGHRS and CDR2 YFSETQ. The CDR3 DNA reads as TGCGCCAGCAATCCTGACGGACAGGGCCCCTCTAACTATGGCTACACCTTC. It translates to CASNPDGQGPSNYGYTF.

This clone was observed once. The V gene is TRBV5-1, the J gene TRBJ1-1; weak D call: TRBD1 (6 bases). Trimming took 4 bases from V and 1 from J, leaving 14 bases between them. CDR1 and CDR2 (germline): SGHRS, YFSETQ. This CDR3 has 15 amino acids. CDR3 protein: CASSAGGGGNTEAFF. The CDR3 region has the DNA TGCGCCAGCAGCGCTGGGGGCGGGGGGAACACTGAAGCTTTCTTT.

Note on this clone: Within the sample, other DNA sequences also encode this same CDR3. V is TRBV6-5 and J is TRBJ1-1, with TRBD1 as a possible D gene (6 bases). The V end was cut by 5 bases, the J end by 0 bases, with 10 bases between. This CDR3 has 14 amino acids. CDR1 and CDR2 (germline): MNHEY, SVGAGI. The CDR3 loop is CASSRQGMNTEAFF. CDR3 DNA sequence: TGTGCCAGCAGTCGCCAGGGGATGAACACTGAAGCTTTCTTT.

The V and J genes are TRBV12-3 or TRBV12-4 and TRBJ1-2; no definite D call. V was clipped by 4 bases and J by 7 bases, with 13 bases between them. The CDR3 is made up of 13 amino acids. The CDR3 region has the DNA TGTGCCAGCAGTTCCGGGAAAGGAGGTGGCTACACCTTC. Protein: CASSSGKGGGYTF.

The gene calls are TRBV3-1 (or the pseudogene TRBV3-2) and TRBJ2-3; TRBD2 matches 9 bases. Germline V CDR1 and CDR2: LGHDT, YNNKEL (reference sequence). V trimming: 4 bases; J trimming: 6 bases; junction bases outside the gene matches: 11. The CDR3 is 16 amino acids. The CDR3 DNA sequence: TGTGCCAGCAGCCGAGGGGGCGCGGGGGGGCAGGATACGCAGTATTTT. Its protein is CASSRGGAGGQDTQYF.

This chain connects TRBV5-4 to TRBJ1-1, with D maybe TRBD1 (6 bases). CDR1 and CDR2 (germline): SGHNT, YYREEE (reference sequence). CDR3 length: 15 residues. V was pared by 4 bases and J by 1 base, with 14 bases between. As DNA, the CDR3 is TGTGCCAGCAGCGGCCTACAGGGCAGGAACACTGAAGCTTTCTTT. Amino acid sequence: CASSGLQGRNTEAFF.

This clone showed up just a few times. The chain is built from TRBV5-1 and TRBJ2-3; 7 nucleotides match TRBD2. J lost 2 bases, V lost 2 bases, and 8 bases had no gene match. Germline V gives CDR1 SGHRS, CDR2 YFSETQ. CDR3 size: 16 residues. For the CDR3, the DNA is TGCGCCAGCAGCTTCTCTAGCGGACCCGCCACAGATACGCAGTATTTT. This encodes CASSFSSGPATDTQYF.

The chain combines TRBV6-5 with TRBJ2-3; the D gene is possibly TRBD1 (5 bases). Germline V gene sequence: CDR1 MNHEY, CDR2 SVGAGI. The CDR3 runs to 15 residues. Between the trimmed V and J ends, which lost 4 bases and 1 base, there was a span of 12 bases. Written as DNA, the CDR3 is TGTGCCAGCAGTTTAACGTGGGGCCGCACAGATACGCAGTATTTT. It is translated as CASSLTWGRTDTQYF.

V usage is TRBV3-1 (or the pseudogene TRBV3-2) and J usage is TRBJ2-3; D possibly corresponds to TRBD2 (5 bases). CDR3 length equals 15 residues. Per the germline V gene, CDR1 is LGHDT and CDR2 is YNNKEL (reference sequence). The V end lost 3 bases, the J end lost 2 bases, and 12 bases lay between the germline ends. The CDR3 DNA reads TGTGCCAGCAGCCAGCCGGGATTCGCCACAGATACGCAGTATTTT. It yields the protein CASSQPGFATDTQYF.

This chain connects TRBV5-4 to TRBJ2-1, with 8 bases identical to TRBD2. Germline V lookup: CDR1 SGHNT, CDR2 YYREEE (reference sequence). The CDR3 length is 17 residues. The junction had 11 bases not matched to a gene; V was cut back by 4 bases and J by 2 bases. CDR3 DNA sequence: TGTGCCAGCAGCCATGCTACGGGGGGGCGAACCTACAATGAGCAGTTCTTC. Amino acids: CASSHATGGRTYNEQFF.

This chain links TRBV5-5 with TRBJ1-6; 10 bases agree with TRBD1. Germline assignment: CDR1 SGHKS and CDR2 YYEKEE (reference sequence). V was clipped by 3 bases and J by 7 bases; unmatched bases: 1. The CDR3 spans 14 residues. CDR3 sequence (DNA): TGTGCCAGCAGCTCGGGACAGGGGAATTCACCCCTCCACTTT. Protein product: CASSSGQGNSPLHF.

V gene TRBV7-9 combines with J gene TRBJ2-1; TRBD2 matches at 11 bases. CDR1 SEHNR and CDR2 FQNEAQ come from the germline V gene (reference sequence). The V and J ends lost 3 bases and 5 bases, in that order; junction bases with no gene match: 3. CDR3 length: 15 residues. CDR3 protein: CASSFLAGGNNEQFF. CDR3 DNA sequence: TGTGCCAGCAGCTTTCTAGCGGGGGGAAACAATGAGCAGTTCTTC.

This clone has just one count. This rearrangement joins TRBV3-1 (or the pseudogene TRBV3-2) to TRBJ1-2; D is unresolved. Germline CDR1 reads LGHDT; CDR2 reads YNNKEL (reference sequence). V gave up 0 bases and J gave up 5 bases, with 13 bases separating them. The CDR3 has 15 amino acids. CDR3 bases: TGTGCCAGCAGCCAAGAAGCGGTCGGGCATTATGGCTACACCTTC. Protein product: CASSQEAVGHYGYTF.

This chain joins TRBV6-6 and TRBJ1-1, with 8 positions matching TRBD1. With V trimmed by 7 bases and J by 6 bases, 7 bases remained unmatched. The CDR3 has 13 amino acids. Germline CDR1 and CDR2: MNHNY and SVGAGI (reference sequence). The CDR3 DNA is TGTGCCAGCATTCTAACAGGGGGTGCTGAAGCTTTCTTT. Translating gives CASILTGGAEAFF.

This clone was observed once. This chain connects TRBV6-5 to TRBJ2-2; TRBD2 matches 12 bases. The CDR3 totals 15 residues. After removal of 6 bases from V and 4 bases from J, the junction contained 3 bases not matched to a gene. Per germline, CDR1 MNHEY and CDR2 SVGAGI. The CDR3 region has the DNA TGTGCCAGCAGGCTAGCGGGGGGGTCCACCGGGGAGCTGTTTTTT. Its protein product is CASRLAGGSTGELFF.

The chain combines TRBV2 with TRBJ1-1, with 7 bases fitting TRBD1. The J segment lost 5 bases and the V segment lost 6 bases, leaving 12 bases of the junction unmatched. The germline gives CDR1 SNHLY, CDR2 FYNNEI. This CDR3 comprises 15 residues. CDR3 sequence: CASRLTGTEGTEAFF. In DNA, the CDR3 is TGTGCCAGCAGATTAACCGGGACAGAAGGTACTGAAGCTTTCTTT.

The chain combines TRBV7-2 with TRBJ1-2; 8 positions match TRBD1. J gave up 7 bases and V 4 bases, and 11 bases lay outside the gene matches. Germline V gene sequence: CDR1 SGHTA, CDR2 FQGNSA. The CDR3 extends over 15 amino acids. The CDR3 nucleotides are TGTGCCAGCAGCTCCCGGGCGACAGGGGCGGGTGGCTACACCTTC. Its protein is CASSSRATGAGGYTF.

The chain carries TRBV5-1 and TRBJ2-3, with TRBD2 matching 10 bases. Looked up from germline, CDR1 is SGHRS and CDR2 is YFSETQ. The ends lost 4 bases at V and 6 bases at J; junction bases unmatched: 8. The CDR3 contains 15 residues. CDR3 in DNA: TGCGCCAGCAGCCCGCTAGCGGGGGCGTGGGATACGCAGTATTTT. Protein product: CASSPLAGAWDTQYF.

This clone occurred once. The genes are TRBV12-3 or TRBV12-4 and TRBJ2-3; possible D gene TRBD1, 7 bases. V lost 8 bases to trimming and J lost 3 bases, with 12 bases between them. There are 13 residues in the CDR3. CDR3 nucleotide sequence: TGTGCCAGCTTCAGGGGGGAGACAGATACGCAGTATTTT. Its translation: CASFRGETDTQYF.